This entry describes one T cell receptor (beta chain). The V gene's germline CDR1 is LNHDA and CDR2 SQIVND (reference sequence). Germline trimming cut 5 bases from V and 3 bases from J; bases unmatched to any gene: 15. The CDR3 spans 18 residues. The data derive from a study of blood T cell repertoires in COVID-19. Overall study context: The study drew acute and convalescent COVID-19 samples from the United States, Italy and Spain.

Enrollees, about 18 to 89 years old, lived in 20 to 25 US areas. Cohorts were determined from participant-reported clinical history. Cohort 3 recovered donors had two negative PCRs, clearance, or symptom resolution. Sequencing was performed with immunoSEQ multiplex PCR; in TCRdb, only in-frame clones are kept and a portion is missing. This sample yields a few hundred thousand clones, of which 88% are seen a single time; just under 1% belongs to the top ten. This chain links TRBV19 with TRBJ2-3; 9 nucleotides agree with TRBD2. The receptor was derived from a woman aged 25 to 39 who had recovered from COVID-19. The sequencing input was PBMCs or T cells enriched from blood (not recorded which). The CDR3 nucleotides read TGTGCCAGTAGTGCGCAACGGGCCGGCGGGAGGGGGACAGATACGCAGTATTTT. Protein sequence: CASSAQRAGGRGTDTQYF. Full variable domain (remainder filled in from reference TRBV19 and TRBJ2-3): DGGITQSPKYLFRKEGQNVTLSCEQNLNHDAMYWYRQDPGQGLRLIYYSQIVNDFQKGDIAEGYSVSREKKESFPLTVTSAQKNPTAFYLCASSAQRAGGRGTDTQYFGPGTRLTVL.